One sample yielded the 17 T cell receptor beta chains listed below, sequenced in a study of regulatory T cells in long-lasting Graves disease. For TCR beta, libraries came from iRepertoire HTBI primers and Arm-PCR of CDR3 regions. TCRdb itself ran the multiplex PCR reads through MiXCR, one entry per CDR3 protein. The table lists 520,000 or so distinct CDR3 sequences, more than 10% of them singletons. Time point of the sample: newly diagnosed GD, antithyroid drugs for less than 3 months. The authors made the TCR library using RNA they extracted from PBMCs. The same data also went into a second study, on T cells in Graves' hyperthyroidism and ophthalmopathy.

The specimen was peripheral blood mononuclear cells (PBMCs), collected at new diagnosis, from a patient treated with antithyroid drugs. The receptors derive from a woman in her thirties with Graves disease.

This clonotype was found many times. This chain uses TRBV5-4 with TRBJ1-1; no firm D call. V lost 0 bases, J lost 7 bases, and 7 bases lay in between. CDR1 is SGHNT, CDR2 YYREEE, per germline (reference sequence). The CDR3 loop spans 12 amino acids. CDR3 DNA sequence: TGTGCCAGCAGCTTGGGGCGAAATGAAGCTTTCTTT. It is translated as CASSLGRNEAFF.

This clonotype was recorded at least ten times. This sequence joins TRBV11-3 and TRBJ2-1; no clear D. The CDR3 has 17 amino acids. Deletions cut 1 base from V and 0 bases from J, with 13 bases between. CDR1 is SGHNT, CDR2 YENEEA, per germline. The CDR3 region has the DNA TGTGCCAGCAGCTTAGGGGCTTCGGCTAGCTCCTACAATGAGCAGTTCTTC. Residues: CASSLGASASSYNEQFF. The complete variable domain, with remaining parts taken from reference TRBV11-3 and TRBJ2-1, reads EAGVVQSPRYKIIEKKQPVAFWCNPISGHNTLYWYLQNLGQGPELLIRYENEEAVDDSQLPKDRFSAERLKGVDSTLKIQPAELGDSAVYLCASSLGASASSYNEQFFGPGTRLTVL.

This clonotype was picked up many times. The V and J genes are TRBV27 and TRBJ2-7; weak D call: TRBD2 (5 bases). The V end lost 3 bases, the J end lost 0 bases, and 18 bases lay between the germline ends. CDR3 length: 17 amino acids. Germline-derived CDR1 and CDR2 are MNHEY and SMNVEV (reference sequence). The CDR3 reads CASSFMAGGASSYEQYF. In DNA form, the CDR3 reads TGTGCCAGCAGTTTTATGGCGGGCGGCGCCAGCTCCTACGAGCAGTACTTC.

This clonotype was detected many times. The chain joins TRBV28 to TRBJ1-1, with D unresolved. This CDR3 contains 13 residues. CDR1 MDHEN and CDR2 SYDVKM come from the germline V gene. Trimming shortened V by 5 bases and J by 10 bases, and 17 bases separated the two germline ends. CDR3 loop: CASSPTLRTRAFF. CDR3 DNA sequence: TGTGCCAGCAGTCCGACCCTGAGGACTCGAGCTTTCTTT.

This clonotype was counted many times. Here the CDR3 DNA reads TGTGCCAGCAATGTGGGTCTGGATACGCAGTATTTT. It yields the protein CASNVGLDTQYF. This chain joins TRBV2 and TRBJ2-3; D is undetermined. V gave up 7 bases and J gave up 6 bases, with 11 bases separating them. CDR3 length: 12 residues. Germline V gene data show CDR1 as SNHLY and CDR2 as FYNNEI.

Only a few counts were recorded for this clonotype. The rearrangement links TRBV27 to TRBJ2-7; the D gene is possibly TRBD1 (6 bases). V lost 2 bases and J lost 8, with 22 bases in between. The CDR3 is 16 residues long. Looked up from germline, CDR1 is MNHEY and CDR2 is SMNVEV (reference sequence). In nucleotides, the CDR3 is TGTGCCAGCAGTTTAAACCCAGGGGCCCTTACCCTCCAGCAGTACTTC. It encodes CASSLNPGALTLQQYF.

This clonotype was observed at least ten times. The V call is TRBV19, the J call TRBJ2-3, with D maybe TRBD2 (6 bases). Trimming left V 8 bases short and J 1 base short, with 16 bases between. This CDR3 spans 15 amino acids. Germline V gene data show CDR1 as LNHDA and CDR2 as SQIVND (reference sequence). In nucleotides, the CDR3 is TGTGCCAGTGGACACGGGACTCTCGGCACAGATACGCAGTATTTT. It codes for CASGHGTLGTDTQYF.

This clonotype came up a few times. The rearrangement links TRBV29-1 to TRBJ2-2, with D possibly TRBD1 on 5 matching bases. Trimming removed 7 bases from V and 4 bases from J, with 10 bases in between. CDR3 length: 12 residues. Germline CDR1 is SQVTM and CDR2 is ANQGSEA. DNA of the CDR3: TGCAGCGGCCAGGGCTCCACCGGGGAGCTGTTTTTT. This translates into CSGQGSTGELFF.

This clonotype has ten or more counts. CDR3 coding DNA: TGTGCCAGCAACGTGCTGACAAAGGGCGGGAAACTCGCAGATACGCAGTATTTT. It encodes CASNVLTKGGKLADTQYF. The V and J genes are TRBV9 and TRBJ2-3; a possible D gene is TRBD2 (6 bases). The germline V gene has CDR1 SGDLS and CDR2 YYNGEE. V was pared by 6 bases and J by 4 bases, with 27 bases between. The CDR3 is 18 residues long.

This clonotype was found many times. This sequence joins TRBV28 and TRBJ1-4; TRBD1 agrees at 9 bases. This CDR3 has 16 residues. J gave up 5 bases and V 5 bases, and 9 bases lay outside the gene matches. Germline V gives CDR1 MDHEN, CDR2 SYDVKM. CDR3 loop: CASSLSAGTGNEKLFF. For the CDR3, the DNA is TGTGCCAGCAGTCTCTCGGCCGGGACAGGGAATGAAAAACTGTTTTTT.

This clonotype was counted between two and nine times. The chain is built from TRBV10-2 and TRBJ1-2, with D possibly being TRBD1 (6 bases). The V gene's germline CDR1 is WSHSY and CDR2 SAAADI. There are 13 residues in the CDR3. Trimming cost V 8 bases and J 2 bases, with 12 bases left between them. This chain's CDR3 is CASGRGGNYGYTF. DNA of the CDR3: TGCGCCAGCGGGAGGGGGGGGAACTATGGCTACACCTTC.

The sample holds many counts of this clonotype. The chain links TRBV7-8 to TRBJ1-4; possible D gene TRBD1, 5 bases. This CDR3 comprises 14 residues. V lost 5 bases and J 8 bases, leaving 15 bases between the germline ends. Germline V CDR1 and CDR2: SGHVS, FQNEAQ. CDR3 coding DNA: TGTGCCAGCAGCAGGGGCAGGGCAACCGAAAAACTGTTTTTT. As protein: CASSRGRATEKLFF.

This clonotype was observed many times. The CDR3 region is CASGLSPGTGGNEQFF. The CDR3 DNA reads as TGTGCTAGTGGTTTGTCCCCCGGGACAGGGGGCAATGAGCAGTTCTTC. The rearrangement joins TRBV12-5 to TRBJ2-5; TRBD1 agrees at 11 bases. The DNA end is a closer match to TRBJ2-1, so the J assignment may be wrong. Germline V gene lookup returns CDR1 LGHNT and CDR2 FRNRAP. This CDR3 contains 16 residues.

This clonotype was recorded at least ten times. The gene calls are TRBV11-1 and TRBJ2-7; D is possibly TRBD1 (6 bases). The CDR3 spans 13 residues. V gave up 5 bases and J gave up 12 bases, with 20 bases separating them. Germline values: CDR1 SGHAT, CDR2 FQDESV (reference sequence). Here the CDR3 DNA reads TGTGCCAGCAGCCTCTGGGAATCAGGGGTCCGGTACTTC. This translates into CASSLWESGVRYF.

This clonotype was counted ten times or more. The V call is TRBV27, the J call TRBJ2-5, with 12 positions matching TRBD2. This CDR3 is 15 amino acids long. CDR1 MNHEY and CDR2 SMNVEV come from the germline V gene (reference sequence). V was pared by 7 bases and J by 1 base, with 4 bases of the junction left unmatched. The CDR3 sequence: CASKSSGRAQETQYF. The CDR3 nucleotides are TGTGCCAGCAAATCTAGCGGGAGGGCCCAAGAGACCCAGTACTTC.

This chain joins TRBV6-5 and TRBJ1-1; D is perhaps TRBD1 (6 bases). Germline values: CDR1 MNHEY, CDR2 SVGAGI. Trimming removed 4 bases from V and 5 bases from J, with 17 bases in between. The CDR3 has 15 amino acids. The CDR3 loop is CASSSTGNPSTEAFF. CDR3 bases: TGTGCCAGCAGTTCTACAGGGAATCCGTCGACTGAAGCTTTCTTT.

This clonotype has a handful of counts. V gene TRBV6-1 combines with J gene TRBJ1-6; D unclear. The CDR3 covers 15 residues. Germline CDR1 reads MNHNS; CDR2 reads SASEGT. The V and J ends lost 6 bases and 9 bases respectively, with 18 bases between them. CDR3 coding DNA: TGTGCCAGCAGCCTCATGGGCGGGCCATCTTCACCCCTCCACTTT. Translated, it gives CASSLMGGPSSPLHF.